This T cell receptor (beta chain) was identified during a study of patients and donors after allogeneic stem cell transplantation. MiXCR, applied by TCRdb to the RT-PCR reads, yields one record per CDR3 protein. The profile shows about 230,000 distinct CDR3 sequences, roughly 15% of them singletons. Germline V gene data show CDR1 as SGDLS and CDR2 as YYNGEE. V lost 0 bases to trimming and J lost 0 bases; unmatched junction nucleotides: 4. The CDR3 sequence is 16 residues long. The receptor's source is a human donor who was either an allogeneic HSCT recipient or a stem cell or donor lymphocyte infusion donor (not recorded which). It is not recorded whose cells these are; they may come from a transplant donor. The specimen was blood, either unsorted or a sorted T cell fraction (not recorded which). The chain links TRBV9 to TRBJ2-3; the match to TRBD1 covers 7 bases. CDR3 sequence reads: CASSVAQGVSTDTQYF. The CDR3 DNA is TGTGCCAGCAGCGTAGCTCAGGGGGTGAGCACAGATACGCAGTATTTT.